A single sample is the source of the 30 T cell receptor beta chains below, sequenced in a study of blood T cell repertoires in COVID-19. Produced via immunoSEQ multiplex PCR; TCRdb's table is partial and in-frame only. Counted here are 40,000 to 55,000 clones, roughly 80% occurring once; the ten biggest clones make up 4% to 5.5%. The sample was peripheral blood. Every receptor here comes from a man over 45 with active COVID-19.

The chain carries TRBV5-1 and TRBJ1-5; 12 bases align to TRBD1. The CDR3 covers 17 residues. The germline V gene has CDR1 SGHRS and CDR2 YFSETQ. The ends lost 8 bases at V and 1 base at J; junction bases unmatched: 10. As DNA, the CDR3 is TGCGCCAGGACCGGGACAGGGGGCATCTGGAGCAATCAGCCCCAGCATTTT. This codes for CARTGTGGIWSNQPQHF.

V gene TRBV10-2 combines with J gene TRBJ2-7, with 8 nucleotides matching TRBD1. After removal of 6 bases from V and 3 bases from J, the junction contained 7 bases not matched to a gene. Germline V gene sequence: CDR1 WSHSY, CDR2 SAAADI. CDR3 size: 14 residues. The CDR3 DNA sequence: TGCGCCAGCAGCCCCACAGACAGGGGCTACGAGCAGTACTTC. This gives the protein CASSPTDRGYEQYF.

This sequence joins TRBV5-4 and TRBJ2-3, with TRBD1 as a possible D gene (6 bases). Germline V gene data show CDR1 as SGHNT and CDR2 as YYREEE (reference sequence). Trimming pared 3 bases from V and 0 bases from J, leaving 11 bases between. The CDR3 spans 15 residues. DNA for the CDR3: TGTGCCAGCAGCTGGGCTAGGGGGAGCACAGATACGCAGTATTTT. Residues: CASSWARGSTDTQYF.

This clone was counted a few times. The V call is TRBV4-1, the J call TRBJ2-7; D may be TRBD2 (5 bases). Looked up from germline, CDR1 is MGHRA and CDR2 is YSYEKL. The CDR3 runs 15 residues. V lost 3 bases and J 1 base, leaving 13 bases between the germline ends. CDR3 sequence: CASSHRGTVSYEQYF. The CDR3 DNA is TGCGCCAGCAGCCATCGGGGTACAGTGTCCTACGAGCAGTACTTC.

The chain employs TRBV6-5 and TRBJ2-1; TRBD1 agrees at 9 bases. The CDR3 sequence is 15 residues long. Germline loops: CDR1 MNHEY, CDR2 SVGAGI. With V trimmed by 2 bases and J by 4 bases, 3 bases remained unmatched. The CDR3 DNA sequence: TGTGCCAGCAGTTACGGGACAGGGAATTACAATGAGCAGTTCTTC. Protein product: CASSYGTGNYNEQFF.

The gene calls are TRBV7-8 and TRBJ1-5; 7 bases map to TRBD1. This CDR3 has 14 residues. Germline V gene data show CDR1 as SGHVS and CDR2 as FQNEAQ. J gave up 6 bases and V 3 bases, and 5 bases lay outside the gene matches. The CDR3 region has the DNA TGTGCCAGCAGCTTTGACAGGGTGGGTCAGCCCCAGCATTTT. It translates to CASSFDRVGQPQHF.

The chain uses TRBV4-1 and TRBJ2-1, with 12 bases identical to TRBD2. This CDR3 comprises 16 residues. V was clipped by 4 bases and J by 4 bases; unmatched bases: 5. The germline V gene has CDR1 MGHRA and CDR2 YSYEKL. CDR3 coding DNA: TGCGCCAGCAGCCCATCTAGCGGGGGGGCATACAATGAGCAGTTCTTC. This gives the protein CASSPSSGGAYNEQFF.

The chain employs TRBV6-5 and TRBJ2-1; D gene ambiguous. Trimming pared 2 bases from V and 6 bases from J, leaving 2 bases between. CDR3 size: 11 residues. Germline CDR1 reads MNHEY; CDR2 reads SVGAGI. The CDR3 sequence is CASSYLNEQFF. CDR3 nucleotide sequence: TGTGCCAGCAGTTACCTCAATGAGCAGTTCTTC.

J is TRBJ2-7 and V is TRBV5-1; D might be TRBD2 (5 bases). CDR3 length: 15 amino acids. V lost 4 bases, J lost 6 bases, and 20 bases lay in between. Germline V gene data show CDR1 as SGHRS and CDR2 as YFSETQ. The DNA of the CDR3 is TGCGCCAGCAGCCCGGCGGGCGGTACTACGGGCGAGCAGTACTTC. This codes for CASSPAGGTTGEQYF.

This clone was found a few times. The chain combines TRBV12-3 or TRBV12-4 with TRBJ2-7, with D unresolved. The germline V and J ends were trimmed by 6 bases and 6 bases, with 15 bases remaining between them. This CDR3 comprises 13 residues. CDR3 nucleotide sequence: TGTGCCAGCAGCCTTGGCCCGTTAAGCGAGCAGTACTTC. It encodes CASSLGPLSEQYF.

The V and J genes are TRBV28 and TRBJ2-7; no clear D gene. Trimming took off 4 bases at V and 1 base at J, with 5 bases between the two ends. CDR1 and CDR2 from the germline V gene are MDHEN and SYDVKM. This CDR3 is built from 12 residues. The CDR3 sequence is CASSSRSYEQYF. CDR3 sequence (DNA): TGTGCCAGCAGTTCCAGGTCCTACGAGCAGTACTTC.

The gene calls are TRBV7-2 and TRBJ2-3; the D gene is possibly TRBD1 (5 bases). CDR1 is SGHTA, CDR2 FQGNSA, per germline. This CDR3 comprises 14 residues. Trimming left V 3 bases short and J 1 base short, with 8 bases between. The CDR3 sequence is CASSFQGRTDTQYF. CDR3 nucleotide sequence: TGTGCCAGCAGCTTTCAGGGCCGCACAGATACGCAGTATTTT.

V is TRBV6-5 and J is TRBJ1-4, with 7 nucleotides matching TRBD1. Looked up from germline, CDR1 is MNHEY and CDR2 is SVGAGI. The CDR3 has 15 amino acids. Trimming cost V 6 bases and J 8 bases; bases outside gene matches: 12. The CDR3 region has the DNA TGTGCCAGCAGAAGATCAGACAGGGTGGGAGAAAAACTGTTTTTT. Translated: CASRRSDRVGEKLFF.

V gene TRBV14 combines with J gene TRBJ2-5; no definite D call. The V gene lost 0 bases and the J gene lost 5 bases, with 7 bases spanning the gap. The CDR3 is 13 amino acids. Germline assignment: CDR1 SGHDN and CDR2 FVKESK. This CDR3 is CASSQESQETQYF. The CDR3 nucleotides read TGTGCCAGCAGCCAAGAGTCCCAGGAGACCCAGTACTTC.

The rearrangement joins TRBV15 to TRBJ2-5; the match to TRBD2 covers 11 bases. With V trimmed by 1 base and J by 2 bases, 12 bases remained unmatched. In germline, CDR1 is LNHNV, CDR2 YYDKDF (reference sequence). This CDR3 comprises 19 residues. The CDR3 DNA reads TGTGCCACCAGCAGAGCGGCTAGCGGGGGGCGGAGAAAGCAAGAGACCCAGTACTTC. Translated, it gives CATSRAASGGRRKQETQYF.

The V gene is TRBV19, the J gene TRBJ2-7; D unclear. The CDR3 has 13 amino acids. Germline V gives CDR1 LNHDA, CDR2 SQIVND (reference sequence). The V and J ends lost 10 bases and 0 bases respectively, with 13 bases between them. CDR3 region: CATAHPYSYEQYF. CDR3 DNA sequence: TGTGCCACCGCGCACCCATACTCCTACGAGCAGTACTTC.

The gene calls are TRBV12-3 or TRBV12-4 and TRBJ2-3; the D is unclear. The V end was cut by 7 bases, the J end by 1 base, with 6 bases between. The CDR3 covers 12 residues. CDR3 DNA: TGTGCCAGCAAGCCGGGCACAGATACGCAGTATTTT. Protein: CASKPGTDTQYF.

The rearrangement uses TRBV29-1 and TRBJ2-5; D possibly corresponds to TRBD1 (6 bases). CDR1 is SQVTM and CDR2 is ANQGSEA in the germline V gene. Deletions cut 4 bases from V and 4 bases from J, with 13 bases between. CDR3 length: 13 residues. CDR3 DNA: TGCAGCGTTGGAAACAGGGTTTTAGAGACCCAGTACTTC. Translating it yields CSVGNRVLETQYF.

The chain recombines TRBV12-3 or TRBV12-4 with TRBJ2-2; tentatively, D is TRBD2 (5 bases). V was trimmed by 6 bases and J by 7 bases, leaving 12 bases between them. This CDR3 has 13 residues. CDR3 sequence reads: CASSRGMDGELFF. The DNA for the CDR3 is TGTGCCAGCAGCCGAGGGATGGACGGGGAGCTGTTTTTT.

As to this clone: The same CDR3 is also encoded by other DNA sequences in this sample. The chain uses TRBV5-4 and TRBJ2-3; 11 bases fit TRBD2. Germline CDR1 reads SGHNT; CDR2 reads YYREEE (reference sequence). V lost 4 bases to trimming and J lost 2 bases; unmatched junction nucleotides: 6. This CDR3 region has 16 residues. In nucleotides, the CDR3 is TGTGCCAGCAGCCCCCTAGCGGGGGGCGCCACAGATACGCAGTATTTT. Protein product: CASSPLAGGATDTQYF.

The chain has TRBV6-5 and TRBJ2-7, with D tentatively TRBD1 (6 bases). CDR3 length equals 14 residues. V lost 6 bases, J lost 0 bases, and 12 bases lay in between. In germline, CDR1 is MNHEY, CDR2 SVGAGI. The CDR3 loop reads CASRRTAISYEQYF. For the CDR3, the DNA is TGTGCCAGCAGACGGACAGCCATCTCCTACGAGCAGTACTTC.

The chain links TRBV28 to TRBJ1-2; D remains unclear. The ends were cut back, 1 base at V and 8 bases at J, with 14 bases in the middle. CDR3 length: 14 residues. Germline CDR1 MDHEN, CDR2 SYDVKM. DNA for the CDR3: TGTGCCAGCAGTTTATCGAACAGAGAGTGGGGCTACACCTTC. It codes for CASSLSNREWGYTF.

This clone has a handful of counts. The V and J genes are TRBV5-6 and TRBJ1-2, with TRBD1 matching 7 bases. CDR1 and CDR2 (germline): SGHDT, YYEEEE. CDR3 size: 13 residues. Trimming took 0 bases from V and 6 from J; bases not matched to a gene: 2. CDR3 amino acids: CASSLDQGDGYTF. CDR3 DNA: TGTGCCAGCAGCTTGGACCAGGGGGATGGCTACACCTTC.

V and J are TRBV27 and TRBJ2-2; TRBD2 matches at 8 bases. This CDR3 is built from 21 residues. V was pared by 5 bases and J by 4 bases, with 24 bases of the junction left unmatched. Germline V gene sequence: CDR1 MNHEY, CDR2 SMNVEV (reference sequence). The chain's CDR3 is CASSITLRTRRGGLGTGELFF. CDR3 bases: TGTGCCAGCAGTATAACCTTACGGACTAGACGGGGGGGCCTTGGCACCGGGGAGCTGTTTTTT.

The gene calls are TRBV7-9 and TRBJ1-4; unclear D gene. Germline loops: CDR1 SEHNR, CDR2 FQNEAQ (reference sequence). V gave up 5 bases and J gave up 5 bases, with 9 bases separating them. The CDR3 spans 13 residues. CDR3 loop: CASSGPMNEKLFF. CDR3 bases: TGTGCCAGCAGCGGGCCGATGAATGAAAAACTGTTTTTT.

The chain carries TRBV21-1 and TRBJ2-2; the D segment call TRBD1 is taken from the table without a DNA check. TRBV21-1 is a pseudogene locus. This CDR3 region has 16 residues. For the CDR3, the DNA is TGTGCCAGCAGCAAAGTAACAGGGTCGGCCACCGGGGAGCTGTTTTTT. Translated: CASSKVTGSATGELFF.

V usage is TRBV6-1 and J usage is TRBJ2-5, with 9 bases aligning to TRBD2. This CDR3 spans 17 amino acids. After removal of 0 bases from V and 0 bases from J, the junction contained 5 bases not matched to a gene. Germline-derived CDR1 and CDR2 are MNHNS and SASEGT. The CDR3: CASSEARSGGYQETQYF. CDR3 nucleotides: TGTGCCAGCAGTGAAGCTCGTAGCGGGGGTTACCAAGAGACCCAGTACTTC.

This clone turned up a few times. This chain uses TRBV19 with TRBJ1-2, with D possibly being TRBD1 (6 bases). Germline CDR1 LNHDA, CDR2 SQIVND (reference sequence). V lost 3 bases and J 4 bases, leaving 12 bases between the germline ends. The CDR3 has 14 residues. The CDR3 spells CASSIGGPSYGYTF. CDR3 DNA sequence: TGTGCCAGTAGTATTGGGGGCCCTTCCTATGGCTACACCTTC.

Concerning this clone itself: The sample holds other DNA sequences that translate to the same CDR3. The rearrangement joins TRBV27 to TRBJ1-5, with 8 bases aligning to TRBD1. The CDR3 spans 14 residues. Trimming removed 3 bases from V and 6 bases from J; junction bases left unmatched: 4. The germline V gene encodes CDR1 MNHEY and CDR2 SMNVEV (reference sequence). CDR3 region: CASSFGTGGQPQHF. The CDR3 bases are TGTGCCAGCAGTTTCGGGACAGGTGGTCAGCCCCAGCATTTT.

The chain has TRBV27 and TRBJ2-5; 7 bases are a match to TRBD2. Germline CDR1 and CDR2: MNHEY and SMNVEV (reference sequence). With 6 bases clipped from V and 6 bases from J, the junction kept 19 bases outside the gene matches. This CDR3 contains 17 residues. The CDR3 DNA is TGTGCCAGCAGACAAGGAGGAGGCGGGGGTAGGGGAAAGACCCAGTACTTC. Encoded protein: CASRQGGGGGRGKTQYF.